Shown below are 21 T cell receptor beta chains from a single sample sequenced in a study of cytomegalovirus exposure and HLA in healthy donors. PCR amplification relied on 60 Vbeta primers (plus 13 Jbeta primers). Clones were sequenced by immunoSEQ multiplex PCR, and TCRdb holds only the in-frame ones, with some missing. Among approximately 79,000 clones listed, 78% were seen once. The sample comprised PBMCs. The receptors stem from a man between 40 and 49 years old in good health and CMV-seronegative.

V gene TRBV15 combines with J gene TRBJ1-4; the D gene is possibly TRBD1 (6 bases). The V gene's germline CDR1 is LNHNV and CDR2 YYDKDF (reference sequence). The CDR3 consists of 14 residues. The V gene lost 3 bases and the J gene lost 7 bases, with 12 bases spanning the gap. The CDR3 reads CATSSTGSGEKLFF. CDR3 coding DNA: TGTGCCACCAGCAGTACAGGGTCAGGTGAAAAACTGTTTTTT.

The chain recombines TRBV6-1 with TRBJ1-2, with 7 bases lining up with TRBD1. CDR1 is MNHNS and CDR2 is SASEGT in the germline V gene. V dropped 0 bases and J dropped 7; count of bases not matched to a gene: 5. This CDR3 contains 14 residues. For the CDR3, the DNA is TGTGCCAGCAGTGAAGCGACAGGGCTTGCTGGCTACACCTTC. It encodes CASSEATGLAGYTF.

This clone was detected only once. V is TRBV11-2 and J is TRBJ1-3, with D hard to call. CDR1 and CDR2 from the germline V gene are SGHAT and FQNNGV. The CDR3 spans 15 residues. V was cut by 2 bases and J by 9 bases, with 17 bases left in between. Here the CDR3 DNA reads TGTGCCAGCAGCTTATCAGCGTCGCCCAAAACCACCATATATTTT. It specifies CASSLSASPKTTIYF.

The chain is built from TRBV18 and TRBJ2-5, with 7 bases matching TRBD1. The J call may be mistaken, given a closer DNA end match to TRBJ2-7. Per germline, CDR1 KGHSH and CDR2 LQKENI. This CDR3 has 15 residues. CDR3 nucleotides: TGTGCCAGCTCACCGTCCACAGGGGAAGGATACGAGCAGTACTTC. It yields the protein CASSPSTGEGYEQYF.

In the case of this clone: Germline and junction disagree at one end, which may indicate a read error. This chain uses TRBV9 with TRBJ2-5; 10 nucleotides line up with TRBD2. The length of the CDR3 is 16 residues. The germline CDR1 and CDR2 sequences are SGDLS and YYNGEE. Written as DNA, the CDR3 is TGTGCCAGCAGCATAGGGCCTAGCGGGAGTGAAGAGGCCCAGTACTTC. Amino acid sequence: CASSIGPSGSEEAQYF.

The CDR3, as DNA: TGTGCCAGCTCACCACCACCTAGACTAGCGGGACGGAGCTCCTACAATGAGCAGTTCTTC. Translated, it gives CASSPPPRLAGRSSYNEQFF. The chain joins TRBV18 to TRBJ2-1, with 11 bases matching TRBD2. Trimming removed 0 bases from V and 0 bases from J; junction bases left unmatched: 10. This CDR3 has 20 residues. Germline values: CDR1 KGHSH, CDR2 LQKENI.

The chain has TRBV7-8 and TRBJ2-1; 10 bases agree with TRBD2. This CDR3 comprises 16 residues. CDR1 and CDR2 (germline): SGHVS, FQNEAQ. V dropped 4 bases and J dropped 1; count of bases not matched to a gene: 4. CDR3 in amino acids: CASSSASGSSYNEQFF. For the CDR3, the DNA is TGTGCCAGCAGCTCTGCTAGCGGGAGTTCCTACAATGAGCAGTTCTTC.

This rearrangement joins TRBV7-8 to TRBJ1-1; TRBD1 is a possible D gene (5 bases). CDR1 is SGHVS, CDR2 FQNEAQ, per germline. With 4 bases removed from V and 0 bases from J, the gap between germline ends came to 15 bases. The CDR3 is 16 residues long. The CDR3 sequence: CASSSHRQSMNTEAFF. DNA for the CDR3: TGTGCCAGCAGCTCCCATAGACAGAGTATGAACACTGAAGCTTTCTTT.

The chain employs TRBV18 and TRBJ2-1; 7 bases align to TRBD2. V lost 5 bases to trimming and J lost 6 bases; unmatched junction nucleotides: 7. The V gene's germline CDR1 is KGHSH and CDR2 LQKENI. This CDR3 has 14 amino acids. Here the CDR3 DNA reads TGTGCCAGCTCAGCGGGAGTCGCGAGCAATGAGCAGTTCTTC. It codes for CASSAGVASNEQFF.

This chain uses TRBV15 with TRBJ2-2; 7 nucleotides line up with TRBD1. Trimming took 0 bases from V and 5 from J; bases not matched to a gene: 6. The V gene's germline CDR1 is LNHNV and CDR2 YYDKDF (reference sequence). CDR3 size: 16 residues. In nucleotides, the CDR3 is TGTGCCACCAGCAGAGAGTGGACAGGAAGAACCGGGGAGCTGTTTTTT. Amino acids: CATSREWTGRTGELFF. The full variable domain, rest sourced from reference TRBV15 and TRBJ2-2, is DAMVIQNPRYQVTQFGKPVTLSCSQTLNHNVMYWYQQKSSQAPKLLFHYYDKDFNNEADTPDNFQSRRPNTSFCFLDIRSPGLGDTAMYLCATSREWTGRTGELFFGEGSRLTVL.

This chain links TRBV7-8 with TRBJ1-1; D gene uncertain. CDR1 SGHVS and CDR2 FQNEAQ come from the germline V gene. The V and J ends lost 1 base and 2 bases respectively, with 11 bases between them. The CDR3 is 15 residues long. The CDR3 protein is CASSLVFSLNTEAFF. CDR3 DNA: TGTGCCAGCAGCTTAGTATTTAGTTTAAACACTGAAGCTTTCTTT.

The gene calls are TRBV29-1 and TRBJ2-5; 10 bases map to TRBD2. Germline loops: CDR1 SQVTM, CDR2 ANQGSEA. The CDR3 sequence is 12 residues long. J lost 5 bases, V lost 7 bases, and 4 bases had no gene match. CDR3 sequence reads: CSALAGTETQYF. The CDR3, as DNA: TGCAGCGCACTAGCGGGAACTGAGACCCAGTACTTC. Filled out from reference TRBV29-1 and TRBJ2-5, the complete variable domain reads SAVISQKPSRDICQRGTSLTIQCQVDSQVTMMFWYRQQPGQSLTLIATANQGSEATYESGFVIDKFPISRPNLTFSTLTVSNMSPEDSSIYLCSALAGTETQYFGPGTRLLVL.

The chain joins TRBV19 to TRBJ2-7, with a weak D call TRBD1 (6 bases). The ends were cut back, 5 bases at V and 4 bases at J, with 15 bases in the middle. The germline V gene encodes CDR1 LNHDA and CDR2 SQIVND (reference sequence). The CDR3 loop spans 14 amino acids. DNA for the CDR3: TGTGCCAGTAGTCAACTTTCAGGACAGTACGAGCAGTACTTC. Protein product: CASSQLSGQYEQYF.

The chain links TRBV5-1 to TRBJ2-1, with 11 bases that match TRBD1. Germline lookup yields CDR1 SGHRS and CDR2 YFSETQ. V gave up 3 bases and J gave up 9 bases; unmatched junction bases: 5. This CDR3 is built from 14 residues. CDR3: CASSSGQGASEQFF. The CDR3 nucleotides read TGCGCCAGCAGCTCAGGACAGGGGGCCAGTGAGCAGTTCTTC. Full variable domain (missing parts from reference TRBV5-1 and TRBJ2-1): KAGVTQTPRYLIKTRGQQVTLSCSPISGHRSVSWYQQTPGQGLQFLFEYFSETQRNKGNFPGRFSGRQFSNSRSEMNVSTLELGDSALYLCASSSGQGASEQFFGPGTRLTVL.

J is TRBJ2-7 and V is TRBV4-2, with D possibly being TRBD2 (7 bases). The CDR3 spans 15 residues. Germline-derived CDR1 and CDR2 are LGHNA and YNFKEQ. Trimming cost V 0 bases and J 3 bases, with 12 bases left between them. The CDR3 DNA reads as TGTGCCAGCAGCCAAGAGGGGGGGCGGAACTACGAGCAGTACTTC. Translated, it gives CASSQEGGRNYEQYF.

This rearrangement joins TRBV28 to TRBJ2-5; possible D gene TRBD1, 6 bases. Trimming removed 6 bases from V and 2 bases from J, with 16 bases in between. The CDR3 runs to 15 residues. Germline CDR1 reads MDHEN; CDR2 reads SYDVKM. The chain's CDR3 is CASSSGTLRQETQYF. The CDR3 DNA reads as TGTGCCAGCAGCTCCGGGACATTACGACAAGAGACCCAGTACTTC.

Concerning this clone itself: A junction end diverges from the germline sequence, so it may reflect a read error. This rearrangement joins TRBV5-4 to TRBJ2-4; tentative D call: TRBD2 (5 bases). The CDR3 spans 15 residues. Germline values: CDR1 SGHNT, CDR2 YYREEE (reference sequence). CDR3 amino acids: CASSLDRLAKNSQYF. The CDR3 DNA is TGTGCCAGCAGCTTGGATCGGCTAGCCAAAAACAGTCAGTACTTC. Together with reference TRBV5-4 and TRBJ2-4, the CDR3 gives the full variable domain: ETGVTQSPTHLIKTRGQQVTLRCSSQSGHNTVSWYQQALGQGPQFIFQYYREEENGRGNFPPRFSGLQFPNYSSELNVNALELDDSALYLCASSLDRLAKNSQYFGAGTRLSVL.

V and J are TRBV19 and TRBJ1-2; maybe TRBD1 (5 bases). Germline assignment: CDR1 LNHDA and CDR2 SQIVND (reference sequence). The V end was cut by 3 bases, the J end by 5 bases, with 13 bases between. This CDR3 has 14 residues. Here the CDR3 DNA reads TGTGCCAGTAGTATCCCGACGGGACTGTATGGCTACACCTTC. It yields the protein CASSIPTGLYGYTF.

The J gene is TRBJ1-1, the V gene TRBV6-5; D is undetermined. Germline V CDR1 and CDR2: MNHEY, SVGAGI. Trimming removed 6 bases from V and 2 bases from J, with 4 bases in between. The CDR3 is 11 amino acids. The CDR3 here is CASRLNTEAFF. CDR3 bases: TGTGCCAGCAGATTAAACACTGAAGCTTTCTTT.

This clone was seen just once. The rearrangement joins TRBV4-2 to TRBJ2-1; 14 bases agree with TRBD2. Germline assignment: CDR1 LGHNA and CDR2 YNFKEQ. This CDR3 region has 18 residues. V was pared by 4 bases and J by 10 bases, with 15 bases of the junction left unmatched. CDR3 amino acids: CASSRILGLAGVLEEQFF. The CDR3 nucleotides are TGTGCCAGCAGCCGAATATTGGGACTAGCGGGAGTTCTAGAGGAGCAGTTCTTC.

This chain connects TRBV6-5 to TRBJ2-5, with a possible D match to TRBD2 (6 bases). V dropped 0 bases and J dropped 5 bases, with 13 bases sitting between them. Germline V gives CDR1 MNHEY, CDR2 SVGAGI. This CDR3 comprises 15 residues. The CDR3 region is CASSYSWGTRETQYF. The CDR3 DNA reads TGTGCCAGCAGTTACTCGTGGGGGACTCGGGAGACCCAGTACTTC.